The clone carrying this TCR beta chain was recorded at least ten times. The antigen is unknown. This specimen comes from a study of regulatory T cells in long-lasting Graves disease. Background on the study: Persistence in Graves' disease required over 5 years of antithyroid drugs plus positive TSH receptor antibodies. Study-wide results and limits: Accuracy was perhaps lowered by the small sample size.

As for time point: persistent/refractory GD, antithyroid drugs over 5 years with positive TRAb. TCR sequences were obtained from RNA taken from PBMCs. Sequencing libraries for TCR beta were prepared with iRepertoire HTBI primers and Arm-PCR of CDR3 regions. TCRdb reprocessed the multiplex PCR reads with MiXCR, giving one entry per CDR3 protein. The sample contains about 400,000 distinct CDR3 sequences, less than 25% of which appear only once. The origin of this receptor is a female donor with Graves disease. Sequences were derived from peripheral blood mononuclear cells (PBMCs), sampled when the disease was refractory, from a patient treated with antithyroid drugs.

The CDR3 is CASSAMRRLAFF. In DNA, the CDR3 is TGTGCCAGCAGTGCTATGCGACGTCTAGCTTTCTTT. The chain is built from TRBV2 and TRBJ1-1; D gene uncertain. The V end was cut by 4 bases, the J end by 10 bases, with 13 bases between. The germline gives CDR1 SNHLY, CDR2 FYNNEI. CDR3 size: 12 residues.